This T cell receptor beta chain was obtained from a study of tumor-infiltrating lymphocytes in primary liver carcinoma. TCR beta cDNA was made from roughly 450 ng total RNA with a constant-region primer. ARM-PCR was slightly modified, and three nested multiplex PCR rounds with it gave rise to the TCR beta libraries. The opening two PCR rounds, ten to eleven cycles each, paired TRBV1-TRBV30 forward primers with a C-beta reverse primer. From the multiplex PCR reads, TCRdb called clonotypes with MiXCR, one entry per CDR3 protein. This sample has about 64,000 distinct CDR3 sequences, with roughly two thirds found just once. The study co-extracted DNA and RNA from 20-30 mg of unsorted bulk tissue. Turning to this clonotype: One junction end does not reproduce the germline sequence, and a read error may be involved.

This CDR3 has 11 residues. From germline, CDR1 is MNHEY and CDR2 SVGAGI. This receptor was obtained from a man aged 40-50 years with primary liver carcinoma and hepatitis B virus infection. The sequenced sample was liver tumor tissue from sampling region 4. Specified subset: tumor region T4, right-lateral pole. The chain employs TRBV6-5 and TRBJ2-5; TRBD2 might be the D (6 bases). The CDR3 region is CASAARGTHYF. Written as DNA, the CDR3 is TGTGCCAGCGCCGCCCGCGGGACCCATTACTTC.